The rows below give T cell receptor beta chains drawn from one sample of a study of shared clonotypes between healthy human individuals. Profiling relied on immunoSEQ multiplex PCR, and the TCRdb table lists in-frame clones only, not all of them. The sample contains 780,000 or so clones, 72% of which appear only once. The sample comprised memory CD4+ T cells sorted from blood. Every receptor here comes from a woman aged 30 to 39 in good health. CDR3s include the opening cysteine and the closing phenylalanine or tryptophan. Fields, in order: D gene, V gene, J gene, clone size, CDR3 protein, CDR3 DNA. The D gene is left open where the match is weak. Only some rows state a clone size, as once, few, many or a class for expanded clones.

d_gene: TRBD2
v_gene: TRBV18
j_gene: TRBJ2-7
abundance: NA
CDR3aa: CASSRGLAVEQYF
CDR3nt: TGTGCCAGCTCACGTGGACTAGCGGTCGAGCAGTACTTC

d_gene: NA
v_gene: TRBV5-6
j_gene: TRBJ2-1
abundance: NA
CDR3aa: CASSLADVQRTYNEQFF
CDR3nt: TGTGCCAGCAGCTTGGCTGACGTACAGAGAACCTACAATGAGCAGTTCTTC

d_gene: NA
v_gene: TRBV12-5
j_gene: TRBJ2-1
abundance: NA
CDR3aa: CASGFGAPQGDEQFF
CDR3nt: TGTGCTAGTGGTTTTGGGGCTCCCCAGGGAGATGAGCAGTTCTTC

d_gene: NA
v_gene: TRBV30
j_gene: TRBJ2-7
abundance: NA
CDR3aa: CAWSVKGLDPYEQYF
CDR3nt: TGTGCCTGGAGTGTAAAGGGCCTGGACCCTTACGAGCAGTACTTC

d_gene: NA
v_gene: TRBV7-9
j_gene: TRBJ1-5
abundance: NA
CDR3aa: CASSDRGGQPQHF
CDR3nt: TGTGCCAGCAGCGATCGTGGTGGTCAGCCCCAGCATTTT

d_gene: NA
v_gene: TRBV5-1
j_gene: TRBJ2-5
abundance: NA
CDR3aa: CASSTGHGETQYF
CDR3nt: TGCGCCAGCAGCACAGGACATGGAGAGACCCAGTACTTC

d_gene: TRBD1
v_gene: TRBV25-1
j_gene: TRBJ2-1
abundance: NA
CDR3aa: CASSDGTGGRNEQFF
CDR3nt: TGTGCCAGCAGTGATGGGACAGGAGGTCGGAATGAGCAGTTCTTC

d_gene: NA
v_gene: TRBV12-5
j_gene: TRBJ2-3
abundance: many
CDR3aa: CASGLGADTQYF
CDR3nt: TGTGCTAGTGGTTTAGGGGCAGATACGCAGTATTTT

d_gene: TRBD1
v_gene: TRBV19
j_gene: TRBJ2-2
abundance: NA
CDR3aa: CASSSLLDRAFTGELFF
CDR3nt: TGTGCCAGTAGTAGCCTTCTGGACAGGGCGTTCACCGGGGAGCTGTTTTTT

d_gene: NA
v_gene: TRBV30
j_gene: TRBJ2-7
abundance: NA
CDR3aa: CAWITRSYEQYF
CDR3nt: TGTGCCTGGATTACTAGATCCTACGAGCAGTACTTC

d_gene: TRBD1
v_gene: TRBV25-1
j_gene: TRBJ2-5
abundance: NA
CDR3aa: CASSDLGTGDQETQYF
CDR3nt: TGTGCCAGCAGTGACCTCGGGACAGGGGACCAAGAGACCCAGTACTTC

d_gene: TRBD1
v_gene: TRBV19
j_gene: TRBJ1-2
abundance: NA
CDR3aa: CASSPPGQRYGYTF
CDR3nt: TGTGCCAGTAGTCCTCCGGGACAGAGGTATGGCTACACCTTC

d_gene: NA
v_gene: TRBV6-1
j_gene: TRBJ2-2
abundance: NA
CDR3aa: CASSADPAATGELFF
CDR3nt: TGTGCCAGCAGTGCCGACCCCGCGGCCACCGGGGAGCTGTTTTTT

d_gene: NA
v_gene: TRBV14
j_gene: TRBJ1-4
abundance: few
CDR3aa: CASSQGPSGRVSDNEKLFF
CDR3nt: TGTGCCAGCAGCCAAGGACCCAGCGGACGGGTGTCGGATAATGAAAAACTGTTTTTT

d_gene: TRBD2
v_gene: TRBV7-2
j_gene: TRBJ2-1
abundance: few
CDR3aa: CASSLKVAGPANYNEQFF
CDR3nt: TGTGCCAGCAGCTTAAAGGTAGCGGGGCCTGCTAACTACAATGAGCAGTTCTTC

d_gene: NA
v_gene: TRBV6-5
j_gene: TRBJ2-2
abundance: few
CDR3aa: CASSLTTNTGELFF
CDR3nt: TGTGCCAGCAGTTTAACTACGAACACCGGGGAGCTGTTTTTT

d_gene: TRBD2
v_gene: TRBV4-1
j_gene: TRBJ2-7
abundance: NA
CDR3aa: CASSFGGRADEQYF
CDR3nt: TGCGCCAGCAGTTTCGGCGGGAGGGCCGACGAGCAGTACTTC

d_gene: TRBD1
v_gene: TRBV27
j_gene: TRBJ2-7
abundance: NA
CDR3aa: CASRPDRGAYEQYF
CDR3nt: TGTGCCAGCAGGCCCGACAGGGGAGCCTACGAGCAGTACTTC

d_gene: NA
v_gene: TRBV28
j_gene: TRBJ2-5
abundance: NA
CDR3aa: CASSSRQETQYF
CDR3nt: TGTGCCAGCAGTTCCAGGCAAGAGACCCAGTACTTC

d_gene: NA
v_gene: TRBV19
j_gene: TRBJ2-2
abundance: NA
CDR3aa: CASSIDDRVGELFF
CDR3nt: TGTGCCAGTAGTATAGATGACCGAGTGGGGGAGCTGTTTTTT

d_gene: TRBD2
v_gene: TRBV5-1
j_gene: TRBJ2-1
abundance: NA
CDR3aa: CASSLAPLAGGDNEQFF
CDR3nt: TGCGCCAGCAGCTTGGCTCCCCTGGCGGGAGGGGACAATGAGCAGTTCTTC

d_gene: NA
v_gene: TRBV28
j_gene: TRBJ1-5
abundance: NA
CDR3aa: CATRRTRTKSLAQPQHF
CDR3nt: TGTGCCACCAGACGAACTCGCACGAAGAGTTTGGCTCAGCCCCAGCATTTT

d_gene: TRBD2
v_gene: TRBV30
j_gene: TRBJ2-7
abundance: NA
CDR3aa: CAWRTSGNEQYF
CDR3nt: TGTGCCTGGCGGACTAGCGGCAACGAGCAGTACTTC

d_gene: NA
v_gene: TRBV10-1
j_gene: TRBJ2-1
abundance: few
CDR3aa: CASSDMGADEQFF
CDR3nt: TGCGCCAGCAGTGATATGGGGGCGGATGAGCAGTTCTTC

d_gene: TRBD1
v_gene: TRBV14
j_gene: TRBJ1-1
abundance: once
CDR3aa: CASSRQGGKNTEAFF
CDR3nt: TGTGCCAGCAGCCGACAGGGGGGGAAGAACACTGAAGCTTTCTTT

d_gene: TRBD1
v_gene: TRBV18
j_gene: TRBJ2-1
abundance: NA
CDR3aa: CASSPGTAYNEQFF
CDR3nt: TGTGCCAGCTCACCAGGGACAGCCTACAATGAGCAGTTCTTC

d_gene: TRBD1
v_gene: TRBV13
j_gene: TRBJ2-7
abundance: many
CDR3aa: CASSFRTTPGQLPYEQYF
CDR3nt: TGTGCCAGCAGCTTCCGTACTACTCCGGGACAGCTTCCCTACGAGCAGTACTTC

d_gene: NA
v_gene: TRBV25-1
j_gene: TRBJ2-5
abundance: NA
CDR3aa: CASSELRGGETQYF
CDR3nt: TGTGCCAGCAGTGAACTAAGGGGTGGAGAGACCCAGTACTTC

d_gene: NA
v_gene: TRBV19
j_gene: TRBJ2-1
abundance: NA
CDR3aa: CASSTTARTATSYNEQFF
CDR3nt: TGTGCCAGTAGTACTACCGCCAGGACAGCGACCTCCTACAATGAGCAGTTCTTC

d_gene: TRBD2
v_gene: TRBV7-2
j_gene: TRBJ2-2
abundance: NA
CDR3aa: CASSSGRRTGELFF
CDR3nt: TGTGCCAGCAGTAGCGGGAGACGGACCGGGGAGCTGTTTTTT

d_gene: NA
v_gene: TRBV11-3
j_gene: TRBJ2-1
abundance: NA
CDR3aa: CASSPGAYNEQFF
CDR3nt: TGTGCCAGCAGCCCGGGAGCGTACAATGAGCAGTTCTTC

d_gene: NA
v_gene: TRBV14
j_gene: TRBJ2-2
abundance: NA
CDR3aa: CASSQDLAANTGELFF
CDR3nt: TGTGCCAGCAGCCAAGATCTCGCAGCGAACACCGGGGAGCTGTTTTTT

d_gene: NA
v_gene: TRBV7-9
j_gene: TRBJ2-5
abundance: once
CDR3aa: CASSLVGASGQETQYF
CDR3nt: TGTGCCAGCAGCTTAGTGGGGGCTAGCGGACAAGAGACCCAGTACTTC

d_gene: NA
v_gene: TRBV6-5
j_gene: TRBJ2-2
abundance: few
CDR3aa: CASSYSRDKSTGELFF
CDR3nt: TGTGCCAGCAGTTACTCGAGAGACAAAAGCACCGGGGAGCTGTTTTTT

d_gene: NA
v_gene: TRBV5-1
j_gene: TRBJ1-2
abundance: few
CDR3aa: CASSLGIANYGYTF
CDR3nt: TGCGCCAGCAGCTTGGGGATAGCTAACTATGGCTACACCTTC

d_gene: NA
v_gene: TRBV5-1
j_gene: TRBJ1-2
abundance: NA
CDR3aa: CASSSAPDDYGYTF
CDR3nt: TGCGCCAGCAGCTCAGCCCCGGACGACTATGGCTACACCTTC

d_gene: NA
v_gene: TRBV5-1
j_gene: TRBJ2-1
abundance: few
CDR3aa: CASSWGPGDGNEQFF
CDR3nt: TGCGCCAGCAGCTGGGGTCCTGGGGACGGGAATGAGCAGTTCTTC

d_gene: NA
v_gene: TRBV4-1
j_gene: TRBJ1-5
abundance: once
CDR3aa: CASSQDDSWQPQHF
CDR3nt: TGCGCCAGCAGCCAAGATGATTCCTGGCAGCCCCAGCATTTT

d_gene: NA
v_gene: TRBV11-3
j_gene: TRBJ2-6
abundance: once
CDR3aa: CASSFGKGNSGANVLTF
CDR3nt: TGTGCCAGCAGCTTTGGTAAAGGGAACTCTGGGGCCAACGTCCTGACTTTC

d_gene: TRBD1
v_gene: TRBV5-1
j_gene: TRBJ1-1
abundance: NA
CDR3aa: CASSLGTGDTEAFF
CDR3nt: TGCGCCAGCAGCTTGGGGACAGGGGACACTGAAGCTTTCTTT

d_gene: TRBD2
v_gene: TRBV4-1
j_gene: TRBJ2-1
abundance: NA
CDR3aa: CASSQRGSTSGYNEQFF
CDR3nt: TGCGCCAGCAGCCAGCGGGGTTCTACTAGCGGATACAATGAGCAGTTCTTC

d_gene: NA
v_gene: TRBV5-5
j_gene: TRBJ1-4
abundance: few
CDR3aa: CASSSGSLNEKLFF
CDR3nt: TGTGCCAGCAGCAGCGGGTCCCTTAATGAAAAACTGTTTTTT

d_gene: NA
v_gene: TRBV28
j_gene: TRBJ1-2
abundance: NA
CDR3aa: CASSLGNLHYGYTF
CDR3nt: TGTGCCAGCAGTTTAGGTAACCTACACTATGGCTACACCTTC

d_gene: TRBD1
v_gene: TRBV27
j_gene: TRBJ1-1
abundance: once
CDR3aa: CASSPITGGRAFF
CDR3nt: TGTGCCAGCAGTCCCATAACAGGGGGCAGAGCTTTCTTT

d_gene: NA
v_gene: TRBV10-3
j_gene: TRBJ1-2
abundance: NA
CDR3aa: CAISGGNYGYTF
CDR3nt: TGTGCCATCAGTGGTGGCAACTATGGCTACACCTTC

d_gene: NA
v_gene: TRBV27
j_gene: TRBJ2-7
abundance: NA
CDR3aa: CASSLRRGFSYEQYF
CDR3nt: TGTGCCAGCAGTTTACGCAGGGGCTTCTCCTACGAGCAGTACTTC

d_gene: TRBD1
v_gene: TRBV2
j_gene: TRBJ2-7
abundance: NA
CDR3aa: CASSVAGTGESYEQYF
CDR3nt: TGTGCCAGCAGTGTCGCCGGGACAGGGGAATCCTACGAGCAGTACTTC

d_gene: NA
v_gene: TRBV11-3
j_gene: TRBJ2-1
abundance: NA
CDR3aa: CASSPGGATYNEQFF
CDR3nt: TGTGCCAGCAGCCCCGGGGGAGCTACCTACAATGAGCAGTTCTTC

d_gene: NA
v_gene: TRBV19
j_gene: TRBJ2-5
abundance: NA
CDR3aa: CASSIGSAETQYF
CDR3nt: TGTGCCAGTAGTATAGGTTCGGCGGAGACCCAGTACTTC

d_gene: TRBD2
v_gene: TRBV6-1
j_gene: TRBJ2-5
abundance: NA
CDR3aa: CASSAAGAETQYF
CDR3nt: TGTGCCAGCAGTGCCGCGGGAGCAGAGACCCAGTACTTC

d_gene: NA
v_gene: TRBV10-3
j_gene: TRBJ2-3
abundance: NA
CDR3aa: CAISEGGTDTQYF
CDR3nt: TGTGCCATCAGTGAGGGAGGCACAGATACGCAGTATTTT

d_gene: NA
v_gene: TRBV12-5
j_gene: TRBJ2-7
abundance: NA
CDR3aa: CKWGSYSEQYF
CDR3nt: TGTAAGTGGGGCAGCTACTCCGAGCAGTACTTC

d_gene: TRBD2
v_gene: TRBV2
j_gene: TRBJ2-2
abundance: NA
CDR3aa: CASSPVGGRASGELFF
CDR3nt: TGTGCCAGCAGCCCCGTCGGCGGGAGGGCCAGCGGGGAGCTGTTTTTT

d_gene: NA
v_gene: TRBV7-2
j_gene: TRBJ2-7
abundance: NA
CDR3aa: CASSEGSAGSYEQYF
CDR3nt: TGTGCCAGCAGCGAAGGGTCGGCCGGGAGCTACGAGCAGTACTTC

d_gene: NA
v_gene: TRBV27
j_gene: TRBJ2-6
abundance: NA
CDR3aa: CASSWGRNSGANVLTF
CDR3nt: TGTGCCAGCAGTTGGGGACGGAACTCTGGGGCCAACGTCCTGACTTTC

d_gene: NA
v_gene: TRBV5-1
j_gene: TRBJ1-5
abundance: NA
CDR3aa: CASSLGTDGYSNQPQHF
CDR3nt: TGCGCCAGCAGCTTGGGGACCGACGGTTATAGCAATCAGCCCCAGCATTTT

d_gene: NA
v_gene: TRBV28
j_gene: TRBJ2-7
abundance: NA
CDR3aa: CASKSPGRGLTYEQYF
CDR3nt: TGTGCCAGCAAATCCCCGGGCCGGGGCTTAACCTACGAGCAGTACTTC

d_gene: TRBD2
v_gene: TRBV10-3
j_gene: TRBJ2-3
abundance: NA
CDR3aa: CAISVGLAGAADTQYF
CDR3nt: TGTGCCATCAGTGTGGGACTAGCGGGAGCAGCTGATACGCAGTATTTT

d_gene: NA
v_gene: TRBV28
j_gene: TRBJ2-7
abundance: NA
CDR3aa: CASSSPLDEQYF
CDR3nt: TGTGCCAGCAGTTCCCCCCTGGACGAGCAGTACTTC